Included here is one TCR beta chain sequence, with context. This entry comes from a study of T cell responses to AZD1222 COVID-19 vaccine. Sequencing used immunoSEQ multiplex PCR; TCRdb keeps in-frame clones, though not all of them. This sample has more than 75,000 clones; roughly 80% occur once, and the top ten carry approximately 1.4%. Per germline, CDR1 LNHDA and CDR2 SQIVND (reference sequence). Between the trimmed V and J ends, which lost 1 base and 0 bases, there was a span of 7 bases. This CDR3 region has 15 residues. Here the sequenced sample was peripheral blood, taken 28 days after the second AZD1222 dose. The receptor comes from an adult who received the AZD1222 COVID-19 vaccine. The gene calls are TRBV19 and TRBJ1-5; D ambiguous. The CDR3 region is CASSIGTLSNQPQHF. In DNA, the CDR3 is TGTGCCAGTAGTATAGGCACCCTTAGCAATCAGCCCCAGCATTTT.